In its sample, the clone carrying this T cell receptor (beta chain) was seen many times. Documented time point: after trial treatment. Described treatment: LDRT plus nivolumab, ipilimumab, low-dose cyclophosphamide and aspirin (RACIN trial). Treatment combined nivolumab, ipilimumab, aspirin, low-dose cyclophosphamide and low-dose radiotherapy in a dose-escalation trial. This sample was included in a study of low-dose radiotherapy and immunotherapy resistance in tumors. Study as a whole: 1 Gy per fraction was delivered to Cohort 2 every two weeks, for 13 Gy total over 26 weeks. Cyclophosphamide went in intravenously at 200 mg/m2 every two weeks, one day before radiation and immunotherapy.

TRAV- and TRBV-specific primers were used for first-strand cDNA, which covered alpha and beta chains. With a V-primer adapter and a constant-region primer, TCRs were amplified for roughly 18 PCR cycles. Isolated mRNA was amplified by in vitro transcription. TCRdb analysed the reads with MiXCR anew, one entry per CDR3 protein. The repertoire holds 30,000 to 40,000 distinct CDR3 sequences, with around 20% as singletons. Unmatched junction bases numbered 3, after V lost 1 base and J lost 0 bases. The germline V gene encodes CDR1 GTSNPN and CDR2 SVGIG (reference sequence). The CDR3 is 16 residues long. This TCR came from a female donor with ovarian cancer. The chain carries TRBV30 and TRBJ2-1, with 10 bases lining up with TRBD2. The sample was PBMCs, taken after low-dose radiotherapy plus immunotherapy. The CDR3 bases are TGTGCCTGGAGTGATGAGCGGGAGGGCTCCTACAATGAGCAGTTCTTC. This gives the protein CAWSDEREGSYNEQFF.